The sample holds a few counts of the clone carrying this TCR beta chain. The data stem from a study of T-cell reconstitution after alpha-beta-depleted transplantation in children. Unique molecular identifiers were incorporated into the prepared TCRbeta library. A single record per CDR3 protein comes from TCRdb applying MiXCR to the PCR reads. The table includes 400,000 to 500,000 distinct CDR3 sequences, approximately 11% detected once. The TCR originated in a human donor who donated a stem cell graft to a child with acute myeloid leukemia. The sequencing used PBMCs from the stem cell graft donor, collected from the stem cell graft.

CDR3 in DNA: TGCGCCAGCAGCTTGGGGGTAGGAGGCACAGATACGCAGTATTTT. Its protein product is CASSLGVGGTDTQYF. V gene TRBV5-1 combines with J gene TRBJ2-3; no clear D. Germline V CDR1 and CDR2: SGHRS, YFSETQ. V was trimmed by 0 bases and J by 1 base, leaving 9 bases between them. The CDR3 loop spans 15 amino acids.